This T cell receptor beta chain comes out of a study of memory CD4+ T cells and cytomegalovirus serostatus. Background on the study: Healthy Belgian adult donors included about 10 CMV-positive and fewer than 25 CMV-negative people.

Study-wide results and limits: About two fifths of the roughly 150 known CMV-associated TCRbeta sequences appeared in CD4+ memory.

The sort gate was single viable CD3+CD4+CD8-CD45RO+ cells for memory CD4+ T cells. CDR3 length: 12 amino acids. Germline CDR1 and CDR2: SGHRS and YFSETQ. Trimming took 3 bases from V and 7 from J, leaving 10 bases between them. In regard to this clone: Its antigen is unidentified.

The repertoire was sequenced with immunoSEQ multiplex PCR; TCRdb's copy has only in-frame clones and lacks some. The sample carries 45,000 to 60,000 clones, 80% to 85% recorded once. The chain links TRBV5-1 to TRBJ1-2; D remains ambiguous. This TCR was recovered from an adult in good health and CMV-seropositive. Specimen: memory CD4+ T cells from blood. The chain's CDR3 is CASSSRNGGYTF. CDR3 nucleotides: TGCGCCAGCAGCTCCCGTAACGGTGGCTACACCTTC.